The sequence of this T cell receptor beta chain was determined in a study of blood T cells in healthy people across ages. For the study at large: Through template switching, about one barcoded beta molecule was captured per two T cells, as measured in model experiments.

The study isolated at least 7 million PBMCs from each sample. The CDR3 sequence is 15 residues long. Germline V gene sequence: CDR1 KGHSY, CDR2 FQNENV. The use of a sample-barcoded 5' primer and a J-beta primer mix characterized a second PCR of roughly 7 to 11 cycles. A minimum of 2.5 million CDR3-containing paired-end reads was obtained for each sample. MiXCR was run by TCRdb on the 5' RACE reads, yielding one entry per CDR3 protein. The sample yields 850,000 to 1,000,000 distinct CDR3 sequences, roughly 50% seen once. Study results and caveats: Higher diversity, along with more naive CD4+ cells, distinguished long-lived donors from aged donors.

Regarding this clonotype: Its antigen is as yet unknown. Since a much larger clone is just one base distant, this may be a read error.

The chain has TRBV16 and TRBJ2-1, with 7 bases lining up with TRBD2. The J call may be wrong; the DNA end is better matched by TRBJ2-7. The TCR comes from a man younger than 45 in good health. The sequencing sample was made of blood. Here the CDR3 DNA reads TGTGCCAGCAGCCAGGGCGGGGGACCCTACAATGAGCAGTACTTC. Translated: CASSQGGGPYNEQYF.